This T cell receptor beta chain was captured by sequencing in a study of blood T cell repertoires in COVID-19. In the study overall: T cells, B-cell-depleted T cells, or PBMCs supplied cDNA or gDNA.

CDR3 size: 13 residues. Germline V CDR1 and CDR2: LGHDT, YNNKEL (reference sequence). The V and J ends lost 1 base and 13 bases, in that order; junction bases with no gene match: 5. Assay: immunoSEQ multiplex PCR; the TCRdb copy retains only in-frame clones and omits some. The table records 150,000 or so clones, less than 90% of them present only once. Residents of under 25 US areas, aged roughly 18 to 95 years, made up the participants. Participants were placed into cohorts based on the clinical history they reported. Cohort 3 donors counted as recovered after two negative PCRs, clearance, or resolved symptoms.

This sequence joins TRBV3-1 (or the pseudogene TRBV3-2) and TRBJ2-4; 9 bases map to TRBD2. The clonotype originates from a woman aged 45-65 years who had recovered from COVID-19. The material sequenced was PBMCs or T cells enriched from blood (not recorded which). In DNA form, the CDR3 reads TGTGCCAGCAGCCAAGGGGAAAGCGGGGGGCAGTACTTC. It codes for CASSQGESGGQYF.